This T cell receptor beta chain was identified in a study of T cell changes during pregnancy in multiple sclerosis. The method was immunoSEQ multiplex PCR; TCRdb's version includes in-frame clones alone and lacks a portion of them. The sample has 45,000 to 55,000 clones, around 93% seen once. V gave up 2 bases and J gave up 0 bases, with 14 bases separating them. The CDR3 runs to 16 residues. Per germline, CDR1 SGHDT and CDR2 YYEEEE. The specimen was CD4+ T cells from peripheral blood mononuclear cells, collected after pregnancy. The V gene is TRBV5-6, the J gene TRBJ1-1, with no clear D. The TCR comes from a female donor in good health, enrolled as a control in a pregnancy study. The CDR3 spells CASSFWTGRLNTEAFF. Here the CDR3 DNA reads TGTGCCAGCAGCTTTTGGACTGGGAGACTGAACACTGAAGCTTTCTTT.